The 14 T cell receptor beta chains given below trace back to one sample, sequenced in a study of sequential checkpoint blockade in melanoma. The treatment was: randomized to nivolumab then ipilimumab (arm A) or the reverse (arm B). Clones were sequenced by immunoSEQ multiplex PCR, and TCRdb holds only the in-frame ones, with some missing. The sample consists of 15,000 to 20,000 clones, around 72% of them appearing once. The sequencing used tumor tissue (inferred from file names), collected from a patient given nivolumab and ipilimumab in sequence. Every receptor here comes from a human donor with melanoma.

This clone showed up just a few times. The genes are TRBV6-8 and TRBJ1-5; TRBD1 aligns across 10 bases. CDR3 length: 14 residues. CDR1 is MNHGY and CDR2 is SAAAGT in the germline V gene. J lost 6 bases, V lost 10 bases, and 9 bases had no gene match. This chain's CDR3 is CATQDRGRSQPQHF. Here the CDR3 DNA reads TGTGCCACCCAAGACAGGGGGCGAAGTCAGCCCCAGCATTTT.

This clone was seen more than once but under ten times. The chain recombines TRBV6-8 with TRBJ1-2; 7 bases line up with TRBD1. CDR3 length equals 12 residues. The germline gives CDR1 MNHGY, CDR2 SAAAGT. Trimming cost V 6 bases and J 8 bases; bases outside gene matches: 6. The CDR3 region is CASSTGAEGYTF. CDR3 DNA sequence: TGTGCCAGCAGCACAGGGGCGGAGGGCTACACCTTC.

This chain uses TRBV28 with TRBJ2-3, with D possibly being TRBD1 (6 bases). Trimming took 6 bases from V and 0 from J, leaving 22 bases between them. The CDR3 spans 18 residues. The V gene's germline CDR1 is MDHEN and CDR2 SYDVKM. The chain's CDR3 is CASSHLQDSWPSTDTQYF. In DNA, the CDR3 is TGTGCCAGCAGCCACCTCCAGGACAGTTGGCCTAGCACAGATACGCAGTATTTT.

The CDR3 reads CASSLTGGIGTGELFF. In DNA form, the CDR3 reads TGTGCCAGCAGCTTAACTGGCGGGATTGGAACCGGGGAGCTGTTTTTT. The chain carries TRBV7-5 and TRBJ2-2; whether TRBD2, the table's D call, matches the DNA was not checked. TRBV7-5 is marked as a pseudogene. This CDR3 spans 16 amino acids.

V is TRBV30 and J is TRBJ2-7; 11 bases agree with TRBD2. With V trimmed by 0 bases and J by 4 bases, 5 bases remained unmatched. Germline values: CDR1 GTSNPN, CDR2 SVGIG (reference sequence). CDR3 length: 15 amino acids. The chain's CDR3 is CAWSVRLAGNYEQYF. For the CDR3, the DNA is TGTGCCTGGAGTGTTAGACTAGCGGGAAATTACGAGCAGTACTTC.

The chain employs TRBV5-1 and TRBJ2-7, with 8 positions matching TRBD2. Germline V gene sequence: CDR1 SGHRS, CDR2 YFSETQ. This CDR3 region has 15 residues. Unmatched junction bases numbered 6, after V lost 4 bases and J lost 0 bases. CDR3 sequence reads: CASSTTSAYSYEQYF. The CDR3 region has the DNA TGCGCCAGCAGCACGACTAGCGCCTACTCCTACGAGCAGTACTTC.

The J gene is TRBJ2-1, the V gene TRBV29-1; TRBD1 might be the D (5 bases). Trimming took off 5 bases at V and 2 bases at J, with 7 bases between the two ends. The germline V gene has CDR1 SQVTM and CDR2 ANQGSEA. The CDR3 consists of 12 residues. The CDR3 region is CSVSRAYNEQFF. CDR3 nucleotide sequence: TGCAGCGTTAGCAGGGCCTACAATGAGCAGTTCTTC.

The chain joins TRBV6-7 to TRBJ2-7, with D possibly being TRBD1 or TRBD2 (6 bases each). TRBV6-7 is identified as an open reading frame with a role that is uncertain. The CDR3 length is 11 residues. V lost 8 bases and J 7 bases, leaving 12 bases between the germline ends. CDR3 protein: CASGGLEEQYF. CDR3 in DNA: TGTGCCAGCGGGGGGCTCGAGGAGCAGTACTTC.

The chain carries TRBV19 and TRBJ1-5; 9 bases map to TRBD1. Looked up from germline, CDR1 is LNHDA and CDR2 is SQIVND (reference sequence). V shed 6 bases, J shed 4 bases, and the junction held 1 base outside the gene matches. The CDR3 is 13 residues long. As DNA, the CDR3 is TGTGCCAGTAGGACAGGGGGTAATCAGCCCCAGCATTTT. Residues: CASRTGGNQPQHF.

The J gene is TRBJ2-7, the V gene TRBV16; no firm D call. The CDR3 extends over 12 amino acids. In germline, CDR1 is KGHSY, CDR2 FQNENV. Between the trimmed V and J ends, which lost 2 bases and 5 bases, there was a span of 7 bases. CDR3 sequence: CASSQGSDEQYF. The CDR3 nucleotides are TGTGCCAGCAGCCAAGGATCCGACGAGCAGTACTTC.

In DNA form, the CDR3 reads TGTGCCAGCAGCCCCCGGACTGCGTACCAAGAGACCCAGTACTTC. Encoded protein: CASSPRTAYQETQYF. The V call is TRBV14, the J call TRBJ2-5; TRBD2 might be the D (5 bases). V lost 4 bases and J lost 0, with 12 bases in between. From germline, CDR1 is SGHDN and CDR2 FVKESK. The CDR3 is made up of 15 amino acids.

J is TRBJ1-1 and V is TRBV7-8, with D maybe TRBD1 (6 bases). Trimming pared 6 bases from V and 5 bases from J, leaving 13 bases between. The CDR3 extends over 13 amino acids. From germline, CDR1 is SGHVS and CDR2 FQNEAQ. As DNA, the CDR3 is TGTGCCAGCAGACCATGGGGGCTGACTGAAGCTTTCTTT. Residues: CASRPWGLTEAFF. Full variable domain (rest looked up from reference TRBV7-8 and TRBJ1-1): GAGVSQSPRYKVAKRGQDVALRCDPISGHVSLFWYQQALGQGPEFLTYFQNEAQLDKSGLPSDRFFAERPEGSVSTLKIQRTQQEDSAVYLCASRPWGLTEAFFGQGTRLTVV.

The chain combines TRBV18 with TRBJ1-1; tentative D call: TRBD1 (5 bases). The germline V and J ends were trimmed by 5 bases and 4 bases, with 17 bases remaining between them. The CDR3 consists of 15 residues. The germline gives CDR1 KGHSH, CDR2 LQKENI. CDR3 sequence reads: CASSSQGELRTEAFF. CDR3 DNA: TGTGCCAGCTCATCTCAGGGAGAGTTGCGCACTGAAGCTTTCTTT.

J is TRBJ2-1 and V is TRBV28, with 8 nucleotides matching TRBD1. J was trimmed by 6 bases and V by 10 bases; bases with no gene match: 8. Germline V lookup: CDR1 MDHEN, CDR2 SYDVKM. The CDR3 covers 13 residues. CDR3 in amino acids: CAIRQGLANEQFF. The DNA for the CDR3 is TGTGCCATCCGACAGGGGCTAGCCAATGAGCAGTTCTTC.